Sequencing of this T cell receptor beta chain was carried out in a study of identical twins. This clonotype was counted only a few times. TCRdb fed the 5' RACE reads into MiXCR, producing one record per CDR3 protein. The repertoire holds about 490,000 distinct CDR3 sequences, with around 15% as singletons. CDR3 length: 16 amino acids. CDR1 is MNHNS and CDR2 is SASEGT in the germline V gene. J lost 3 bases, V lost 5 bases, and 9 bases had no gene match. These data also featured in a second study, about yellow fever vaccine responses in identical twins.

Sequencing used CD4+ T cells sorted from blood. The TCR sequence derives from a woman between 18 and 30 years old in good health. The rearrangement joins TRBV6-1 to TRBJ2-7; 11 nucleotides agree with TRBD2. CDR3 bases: TGTGCCAGCAGTCCCGGGACTAGCGGAGGACGCTACGAGCAGTACTTC. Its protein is CASSPGTSGGRYEQYF.